Listed below are T cell receptor beta chains from one sample, sequenced in a study of shared clonotypes between healthy human individuals. Data came from immunoSEQ multiplex PCR; TCRdb stores just in-frame clones and leaves some out. The sample lists roughly 2.1 million clones, just over 90% occurring once. The source material was naive CD8+ T cells from PBMCs. The source of these receptors is a man aged 18 to 30 in good health. Some clones in this sample may be carry-over from other donors' samples. CDR3s include the opening cysteine and the closing phenylalanine or tryptophan. Fields, in order: CDR3 DNA, CDR3 protein, V gene, clone size, J gene, D gene. The D gene is left open where the match is weak. The listing skips clone size in some rows; elsewhere it reads once, few, many or a size class.

CDR3 DNA: TGTGCCAGCAGCTTGTTCGACGCGAACACCGGGGAGCTGTTTTTT
CDR3 protein: CASSLFDANTGELFF
V gene: TRBV5-4
clone size: -
J gene: TRBJ2-2
D gene: -

CDR3 DNA: TGTGCCAGTAGTACAGAGCCGGGACAGGTATTCAATCAGCCCCAGCATTTT
CDR3 protein: CASSTEPGQVFNQPQHF
V gene: TRBV19
clone size: -
J gene: TRBJ1-5
D gene: TRBD1

CDR3 DNA: TGTGCCAGCAAAAACGGGCGGGGTTCCCACGAGCAGTACTTC
CDR3 protein: CASKNGRGSHEQYF
V gene: TRBV7-9
clone size: -
J gene: TRBJ2-7
D gene: -

CDR3 DNA: TGTGCCAGCAGTGGATTCATCGGAGGGACCCAAGAGACCCAGTACTTC
CDR3 protein: CASSGFIGGTQETQYF
V gene: TRBV6-1
clone size: -
J gene: TRBJ2-5
D gene: -

CDR3 DNA: TGTGCCAGCAGCCCCCATATTGGGACAGGGAACGAGCAGTACTTC
CDR3 protein: CASSPHIGTGNEQYF
V gene: TRBV6-5
clone size: -
J gene: TRBJ2-7
D gene: TRBD1

CDR3 DNA: TGTGCCAGCAGTTTAACAGGGGGAGGCTACACCTTC
CDR3 protein: CASSLTGGGYTF
V gene: TRBV28
clone size: -
J gene: TRBJ1-2
D gene: TRBD1

CDR3 DNA: TGTGCCAGCAGCTACCTAGGAGTAAATCAGCCCCAGCATTTT
CDR3 protein: CASSYLGVNQPQHF
V gene: TRBV27
clone size: -
J gene: TRBJ1-5
D gene: -

CDR3 DNA: TGTGCCAGCAGCAACAATCCCGGGACAGGGGCCTACGAGCAGTACTTC
CDR3 protein: CASSNNPGTGAYEQYF
V gene: TRBV7-8
clone size: -
J gene: TRBJ2-7
D gene: TRBD1

CDR3 DNA: TGTGCCAGCAGCCTGGGACTAGAGATCTACAATGAGCAGTTCTTC
CDR3 protein: CASSLGLEIYNEQFF
V gene: TRBV7-9
clone size: -
J gene: TRBJ2-1
D gene: TRBD2

CDR3 DNA: TGTGCCAGCAGCGTAGGAGGGGCGCCGGAGACCCAGTACTTC
CDR3 protein: CASSVGGAPETQYF
V gene: TRBV9
clone size: -
J gene: TRBJ2-5
D gene: -

CDR3 DNA: TGTGCCAGCAGCCCTACTAGGGGGCTCAATCAGCCCCAGCATTTT
CDR3 protein: CASSPTRGLNQPQHF
V gene: TRBV6-5
clone size: -
J gene: TRBJ1-5
D gene: TRBD1

CDR3 DNA: TGTGCCAGCAGCTTGGCGGGACTAGCGGCCGAGCAGTTCTTC
CDR3 protein: CASSLAGLAAEQFF
V gene: TRBV7-9
clone size: -
J gene: TRBJ2-1
D gene: TRBD2

CDR3 DNA: TGTGCCTGGACGTGGGGGACAGGGTACGAGCAGTACTTC
CDR3 protein: CAWTWGTGYEQYF
V gene: TRBV30
clone size: -
J gene: TRBJ2-7
D gene: TRBD1

CDR3 DNA: TGTGCCAGCAGCGATGACTCCCATGATCAGCCCCAGCATTTT
CDR3 protein: CASSDDSHDQPQHF
V gene: TRBV7-9
clone size: -
J gene: TRBJ1-5
D gene: -

CDR3 DNA: TGTGCCAGCAGCTTCCGGACAGGGTACAATGAGCAGTTCTTC
CDR3 protein: CASSFRTGYNEQFF
V gene: TRBV5-8
clone size: -
J gene: TRBJ2-1
D gene: TRBD1

CDR3 DNA: TGTGCCAGCAGCGCAGGGGGGCTGGGTCAGCCCCAGCATTTT
CDR3 protein: CASSAGGLGQPQHF
V gene: TRBV9
clone size: once
J gene: TRBJ1-5
D gene: TRBD1

CDR3 DNA: TGTGCCAGCAGTTACTCGTTGAACACTGAAGCTTTCTTT
CDR3 protein: CASSYSLNTEAFF
V gene: TRBV6-5
clone size: few
J gene: TRBJ1-1
D gene: -

CDR3 DNA: TGTGCCTGGAGTGGTCGACAGGGTAAAGAGACCCAGTACTTC
CDR3 protein: CAWSGRQGKETQYF
V gene: TRBV30
clone size: -
J gene: TRBJ2-5
D gene: TRBD1

CDR3 DNA: TGTGCCAGCAGTCGGGCAAGCGGGCGAAGCTCCTACAATGAGCAGTTCTTC
CDR3 protein: CASSRASGRSSYNEQFF
V gene: TRBV27
clone size: -
J gene: TRBJ2-1
D gene: -

CDR3 DNA: TGCGCCAGCAGCTTGGTGCAGGGGAACACTGAAGCTTTCTTT
CDR3 protein: CASSLVQGNTEAFF
V gene: TRBV5-1
clone size: few
J gene: TRBJ1-1
D gene: -

CDR3 DNA: TGTGCCAGCAGTTACGGGGGAATCCCCTACGAGCAGTACTTC
CDR3 protein: CASSYGGIPYEQYF
V gene: TRBV6-6
clone size: -
J gene: TRBJ2-7
D gene: -

CDR3 DNA: TGCAGCGTTGAGGGACTAGCGAACCAAGAGACCCAGTACTTC
CDR3 protein: CSVEGLANQETQYF
V gene: TRBV29-1
clone size: -
J gene: TRBJ2-5
D gene: TRBD2

CDR3 DNA: TGTGCCAGCAGTCGTGCGGGAGGGCCTTACAATGAGCAGTTCTTC
CDR3 protein: CASSRAGGPYNEQFF
V gene: TRBV7-6
clone size: -
J gene: TRBJ2-1
D gene: TRBD2

CDR3 DNA: TGTGCCAGCAGTTATCCTCTAGCGGGAGGAGGCTACGAGCAGTACTTC
CDR3 protein: CASSYPLAGGGYEQYF
V gene: TRBV6-5
clone size: -
J gene: TRBJ2-7
D gene: TRBD2

CDR3 DNA: TGTGCCAGCAGCACCAGCCCCAATGGGGCCCAGTACTTC
CDR3 protein: CASSTSPNGAQYF
V gene: TRBV7-9
clone size: once
J gene: TRBJ2-5
D gene: -

CDR3 DNA: TGTGCCTGGAGCGGACCGATCGGGGAGACCCAGTACTTC
CDR3 protein: CAWSGPIGETQYF
V gene: TRBV30
clone size: once
J gene: TRBJ2-5
D gene: -

CDR3 DNA: TGTGCCAGCAGTTTGACGAAAAACATTCAGTACTTC
CDR3 protein: CASSLTKNIQYF
V gene: TRBV28
clone size: -
J gene: TRBJ2-4
D gene: -

CDR3 DNA: TGTGCCAGCAGTCCTTATATTGGACAGAATTATCAGCCCCAGCATTTT
CDR3 protein: CASSPYIGQNYQPQHF
V gene: TRBV27
clone size: -
J gene: TRBJ1-5
D gene: -

CDR3 DNA: TGTGCCAGCAGTGAAGGGGCAGGGGCCAGGAATGGCTACACCTTC
CDR3 protein: CASSEGAGARNGYTF
V gene: TRBV6-1
clone size: -
J gene: TRBJ1-2
D gene: -

CDR3 DNA: TGTGCCAGCAGCTTAGAGTTTGGGGGAGAGGGGAATCAGCCCCAGCATTTT
CDR3 protein: CASSLEFGGEGNQPQHF
V gene: TRBV7-8
clone size: -
J gene: TRBJ1-5
D gene: -

CDR3 DNA: TGTGCCAGCAGTTTGTCTACCCAGGCGAACACTGAAGCTTTCTTT
CDR3 protein: CASSLSTQANTEAFF
V gene: TRBV28
clone size: -
J gene: TRBJ1-1
D gene: -

CDR3 DNA: TGTGCCAGCAGCCCGGGATTAACCTACAATGAGCAGTTCTTC
CDR3 protein: CASSPGLTYNEQFF
V gene: TRBV27
clone size: -
J gene: TRBJ2-1
D gene: -

CDR3 DNA: TGCGCCAGCAGTCCACAGCAAGAGACCCAGTACTTC
CDR3 protein: CASSPQQETQYF
V gene: TRBV10-2
clone size: -
J gene: TRBJ2-5
D gene: -

CDR3 DNA: TGTGCCAGCAGCTCCTACCCGGTGGACTTAGATAACTATGGCTACACCTTC
CDR3 protein: CASSSYPVDLDNYGYTF
V gene: TRBV13
clone size: -
J gene: TRBJ1-2
D gene: -

CDR3 DNA: TGTGCCATCAGTGAAAGCGGGGGTGGGAACACTGAAGCTTTCTTT
CDR3 protein: CAISESGGGNTEAFF
V gene: TRBV10-3
clone size: -
J gene: TRBJ1-1
D gene: -

CDR3 DNA: TGTGCCAGCAGCCAAGGGAGGAGCTCCTACGAGCAGTACTTC
CDR3 protein: CASSQGRSSYEQYF
V gene: TRBV4-2
clone size: -
J gene: TRBJ2-7
D gene: -

CDR3 DNA: TGTGCCAGCAGCGCTACCTACAATGAGCAGTTCTTC
CDR3 protein: CASSATYNEQFF
V gene: TRBV9
clone size: -
J gene: TRBJ2-1
D gene: -

CDR3 DNA: TGTGCCAGCAGTCTCCGACAGGGAGTTGGGGGGGCCCAGTACTTC
CDR3 protein: CASSLRQGVGGAQYF
V gene: TRBV27
clone size: -
J gene: TRBJ2-5
D gene: -

CDR3 DNA: TGTGCCAGCAGCTTAGGAAACAGGGACTATGGCTACACCTTC
CDR3 protein: CASSLGNRDYGYTF
V gene: TRBV13
clone size: -
J gene: TRBJ1-2
D gene: -

CDR3 DNA: TGTGCCAGCAGCCCCCCCTCAGCAGGGTACGCCGGGGAGCTGTTTTTT
CDR3 protein: CASSPPSAGYAGELFF
V gene: TRBV9
clone size: -
J gene: TRBJ2-2
D gene: -

CDR3 DNA: TGCAGCGCCCCCGCCTTTTTGGGACAGAACTATGGCTACACCTTC
CDR3 protein: CSAPAFLGQNYGYTF
V gene: TRBV29-1
clone size: -
J gene: TRBJ1-2
D gene: TRBD1

CDR3 DNA: TGTGCCAGCAGCTTAGGCCCCGCCGAGCAGTACTTC
CDR3 protein: CASSLGPAEQYF
V gene: TRBV11-2
clone size: -
J gene: TRBJ2-7
D gene: -

CDR3 DNA: TGTGCCAGTAGTCTGCTTATGGGTAGGGACACCGGGGAGCTGTTTTTT
CDR3 protein: CASSLLMGRDTGELFF
V gene: TRBV19
clone size: -
J gene: TRBJ2-2
D gene: -

CDR3 DNA: TGCAGCGTTGTACCCGCGTATCTCCCCGATACGCAGTATTTT
CDR3 protein: CSVVPAYLPDTQYF
V gene: TRBV29-1
clone size: -
J gene: TRBJ2-3
D gene: -

CDR3 DNA: TGTGCCAGCAGCGAACCGGGCCGGGTGTGGGGTCAGCCCCAGCATTTT
CDR3 protein: CASSEPGRVWGQPQHF
V gene: TRBV5-8
clone size: -
J gene: TRBJ1-5
D gene: -

CDR3 DNA: TGCGCCAGCAGCTCCTCCCGGGACAGGGCCCATGAAGCTTTCTTT
CDR3 protein: CASSSSRDRAHEAFF
V gene: TRBV5-1
clone size: -
J gene: TRBJ1-1
D gene: TRBD1

CDR3 DNA: TGTGCCAGCAGTTTTTACTCTGGGGCCAACGTCCTGACTTTC
CDR3 protein: CASSFYSGANVLTF
V gene: TRBV27
clone size: -
J gene: TRBJ2-6
D gene: -